This T cell receptor beta chain is from a study of T cell responses to AZD1222 COVID-19 vaccine. Notes on the study in general: Spike-specific TCR breadth and depth rose after two AZD1222 doses.

J was trimmed by 3 bases and V by 0 bases; bases with no gene match: 3. Germline values: CDR1 SGHRS, CDR2 YFSETQ. The CDR3 is made up of 15 amino acids. As regards this clone: Its antigen is still unknown.

Produced via immunoSEQ multiplex PCR; TCRdb's table is partial and in-frame only. Among 100,000 to 120,000 clones listed, about 88% were seen once. Sequencing used peripheral blood, obtained on day 0 of AZD1222 vaccination. The TCR was taken from an adult in good health. This rearrangement joins TRBV5-1 to TRBJ1-2; TRBD1 matches at 9 bases. CDR3 region: CASSLERDRDYGYTF. In DNA, the CDR3 is TGCGCCAGCAGCTTGGAGCGGGACAGGGACTATGGCTACACCTTC.